These T cell receptor beta chains were read from a single sample in a study of OX40 agonist ivuxolimab in advanced cancers. This table comes from immunoSEQ multiplex PCR, and its TCRdb copy is limited to in-frame clones, with some not included. The sample yields 75,000 to 80,000 clones, about 86% seen once. The source material was CD4+ or CD8+ T cells sorted from blood, sampled in a trial of the OX40 agonist ivuxolimab. These TCRs come from an adult with an advanced solid tumor such as melanoma, head and neck, liver or kidney cancer. CDR3s include the opening cysteine and the closing phenylalanine or tryptophan. The D gene is left open where the match is weak. Some rows mark clone size as missing; the rest say once, few, many or name a class of expanded clone.

>-|TRBV19|14|-
CASSKAPGAGELFF
>-|TRBV7-2|15|-
CASSLEGGTRAPQYF
>-|TRBV5-8|14|-
CASSHGPFTDTQYF
>TRBD2|TRBV4-2|16|-
CASSQPSGRAEDTQYF
>TRBD2|TRBV27|16|-
CASRSRTLAGEETQYF
>TRBD1|TRBV5-6|13|-
CASSLVQGGGYTF
>-|TRBV5-4|13|once
CASSPLRGYEQYF
>-|TRBV6-5|14|-
CASNPDDRNTEAFF
>-|TRBV28|12|once
CASSWGHGSQHF
>-|TRBV27|15|-
CASDPMGGDNEKLFF
>-|TRBV4-2|14|-
CASSQDGSGLEAFF
>TRBD1|TRBV6-5|14|-
CASSAGQGIGEAFF
>TRBD1|TRBV5-1|14|-
CASSERQGAETQYF
>-|TRBV9|17|-
CASSDIPYLIPSGELFF
>TRBD2|TRBV5-4|17|-
CASSSKGVGLSYNEQFF
>-|TRBV5-1|14|-
CASSLEEAVTEAFF
>TRBD1|TRBV5-1|16|-
CASSWGQGLNTDTQYF
>-|TRBV11-3|15|-
CASSKVGLGGNEQFF
>-|TRBV14|13|-
CASSFGQPYEQYF
>TRBD2|TRBV25-1|17|-
CASSESFGRPSTDTQYF
>TRBD2|TRBV7-6|20|-
CASSRSVAGLLSSNTGELFF
>-|TRBV6-1|12|few
CASSEPWTAHYF
>TRBD1|TRBV11-3|18|-
CASSLGRAGGHRGYGYTF
>-|TRBV7-9|15|-
CASSLGGTASYEQYF
>-|TRBV11-2|14|-
CASSFSRIGDTQYF
>-|TRBV18|14|-
CASSPAGYGNTIYF
>TRBD1|TRBV19|15|once
CASSSMGTGNYGYTF
>TRBD2|TRBV27|13|-
CASSLNGRGELFF
>-|TRBV9|12|-
CASSGIQETQYF
>-|TRBV5-1|14|-
CASSPNIANYGYTF
>-|TRBV14|15|-
CASSQEGRRGETQYF
>TRBD1|TRBV27|13|once
CASSLGQGDRAFF
>-|TRBV28|15|-
CASSLRNTGNQPQHF
>-|TRBV6-5|13|-
CASSPGPNYGYTF
>-|TRBV5-1|14|-
CASSLEAAVSEAFF
>TRBD1|TRBV29-1|14|-
CSVYEQGGNYGYTF
>-|TRBV30|12|-
CAAHQTGNTIYF
>-|TRBV5-1|15|-
CASSFGQGPYNEQFF
>-|TRBV4-1|16|-
CASSHRWNSGANVLTF
>TRBD1|TRBV4-1|16|-
CASRKGGAFSDYGYTF
>-|TRBV30|12|-
CAWSVMVTEAFF
>TRBD2|TRBV5-4|13|-
CASSRSGVETQYF
>-|TRBV6-5|14|-
CASWGRISNYGYTF
>-|TRBV28|15|-
CASSTRRRGQETQYF
>-|TRBV2|13|-
CASSGDSQETQYF
>-|TRBV14|11|-
CASSQNDIQYF